Each of the 25 T cell receptor beta chains below was sequenced from the same sample in a study of tumor and adjacent non-tumor tissue in lung cancer. TCRbeta libraries were built with three rounds of nested PCR, modified from ARM-PCR. Each CDR3 protein is one row after TCRdb ran MiXCR on the multiplex PCR reads. The table shows 100,000 to 150,000 distinct CDR3 sequences, with around three fifths occurring only once. No cell sorting was done before RNA was extracted from the tissue. The sequenced material came from lung tumor tissue. The receptors were sampled from a man aged 25-45 years with non-small cell lung cancer.

This sequence joins TRBV4-2 and TRBJ2-1; tentatively, D is TRBD2 (6 bases). Germline CDR1 reads LGHNA; CDR2 reads YNFKEQ. The germline V and J ends were trimmed by 4 bases and 5 bases, with 15 bases remaining between them. CDR3 length: 15 amino acids. DNA for the CDR3: TGTGCCAGCAGCCCCCGCAAAGGCGGGGACAATGAGCAGTTCTTC. This sequence encodes CASSPRKGGDNEQFF.

About this clonotype itself: A read error may be the cause here, since a much bigger clone is one base away. V gene TRBV5-1 combines with J gene TRBJ2-2; D is perhaps TRBD2 (6 bases). CDR3 length: 15 residues. CDR1 is SGHRS, CDR2 YFSETQ, per germline. Written as DNA, the CDR3 is TGCACCAGCAGCTTGGCGGTGGGGGGCACCGGGGAGCTGTTTTTT. This gives the protein CTSSLAVGGTGELFF.

Worth noting for this clonotype: The conserved phenylalanine or tryptophan normally closing the CDR3 is absent here, so this likely arose from a read error. It is unclear where the CDR3 begins or ends on the DNA, so no DNA is shown, and the CDR3 is as TCRdb lists it. CDR3 region: CASSLEAGEQETQYI. The chain joins TRBV11-3 to TRBJ2-5; TRBD2, the table's D call, was not compared with the DNA. The CDR3 length equals 15 residues, ends included. Germline loops: CDR1 SGHNT, CDR2 YENEEA.

For this clonotype: This may arise from a read error, as a much more abundant clone is one base away. The limits of the CDR3 on the DNA are not certain, so only TCRdb's listed CDR3 is given. This chain connects TRBV29-1 to TRBJ2-3; the D segment call TRBD2 is taken from the table without a DNA check. Counting both end residues, the CDR3 totals 16 amino acids. From germline, CDR1 is SQVTM and CDR2 ANQGSEA. The CDR3 sequence is CSAEMAVAGGTDTHYF.

As regards this clonotype: At one boundary the junction diverges from the germline segment, which might be a read error. The chain uses TRBV6-2 or TRBV6-3 and TRBJ1-6, with TRBD1 identical over 9 bases. The CDR3 runs 14 residues. The germline CDR1 and CDR2 sequences are MNHEY and SVGEGT. CDR3 sequence: CSSRLDRGNSSLHF. The DNA of the CDR3 is TGTTCCAGCAGGCTGGACAGGGGTAATTCATCCCTCCACTTT.

This clonotype came up a few times. A much larger clone is a single base away; this may be a read error. The gene calls are TRBV6-1 and TRBJ1-5, with 8 positions matching TRBD1. Trimming at V came to 7 bases and at J to 5 bases, leaving 7 bases not matched to a gene. Per the germline V gene, CDR1 is MNHNS and CDR2 is SASEGT. The length of the CDR3 is 14 residues. In DNA form, the CDR3 reads TGTGCCAGCACCCGGACAGGGAGCGATCAGCCCCAGCATTTT. Translation gives CASTRTGSDQPQHF.

Comments on this clonotype: A read error is possible here, since a much larger clone lies one base away. V usage is TRBV20-1 and J usage is TRBJ2-3; D gene unclear. The CDR3 sequence is 14 residues long. The V gene's germline CDR1 is DFQATT and CDR2 SNEGSKA (reference sequence). CDR3 nucleotide sequence: TGCAGTGCTAGCCCTTTTGGACGCACATATACGCAGTATTTT. It specifies CSASPFGRTYTQYF.

The rearrangement joins TRBV5-4 to TRBJ2-7; a weak D match, TRBD2 (5 bases). The germline CDR1 and CDR2 sequences are SGHNT and YYREEE (reference sequence). The CDR3 sequence is 12 residues long. The CDR3 spells CASSKDYYEQYV. The CDR3 DNA is TGTGCTAGCAGCAAAGACTACTACGAGCAGTACGTC.

On this clonotype: A much larger clone lies one base from this, so it may be a read error. The chain uses TRBV5-6 and TRBJ2-5; TRBD2 matches at 7 bases. Germline V gene lookup returns CDR1 SGHDT and CDR2 YYEEEE. The V and J ends lost 1 base and 13 bases, in that order; junction bases with no gene match: 10. CDR3 length: 13 amino acids. The CDR3 sequence: CASSLTSEFRPYF. CDR3 DNA sequence: TGTGCCAGCAGCTTGACTAGCGAGTTCAGGCCGTACTTC.

This clonotype appeared a single time. One end of the junction varies from germline; a read error may be responsible. V usage is TRBV20-1 and J usage is TRBJ2-1, with 9 bases fitting TRBD2. CDR1 is DFQATT and CDR2 is SNEGSKA in the germline V gene (reference sequence). The CDR3 runs to 14 residues. The CDR3 is CSVRRAGGFNEQFF. Here the CDR3 DNA reads TGCAGTGTTAGACGAGCGGGAGGCTTTAATGAGCAGTTCTTC.

V gene TRBV11-1 combines with J gene TRBJ2-1, with a weak D call TRBD1 (5 bases). V lost 6 bases, J lost 8 bases, and 14 bases lay in between. The CDR3 covers 13 residues. Germline values: CDR1 SGHAT, CDR2 FQDESV (reference sequence). CDR3 loop: CASSIIQGDEQFF. DNA of the CDR3: TGTGCCAGCAGTATAATACAAGGGGATGAGCAGTTCTTC.

On this clonotype itself: One base away lies a much larger clone, so this may be a sequencing read error. The gene calls are TRBV12-3 or TRBV12-4 and TRBJ1-5; D is possibly TRBD1 (6 bases). This CDR3 region has 15 residues. Trimming left V 7 bases short and J 3 bases short, with 16 bases between. The CDR3 sequence: CASTPRDTSNQPQHF. The CDR3 DNA reads TGTGCCAGCACTCCCCGGGACACCTCCAATCAGCCCCAGCATTTT.

This clonotype was seen just once. This may be a read error: a much more frequent sequence differs by one nucleotide. This chain uses TRBV4-1 with TRBJ1-5; D remains unclear. The CDR3 runs 13 residues. Germline V lookup: CDR1 MGHRA, CDR2 YSYEKL. CDR3 coding DNA: TGCACCAGCAGCCAAGTTTGGGATCAGCCCCAGCATTTT. Its protein is CTSSQVWDQPQHF.

Only a few counts were recorded for this clonotype. This clone may be a read error of a much larger clone one base away. The gene calls are TRBV11-3 and TRBJ2-2; tentatively, D is TRBD1 (6 bases). V was pared by 1 base and J by 1 base, with 13 bases between. The CDR3 has 17 residues. The germline V gene encodes CDR1 SGHNT and CDR2 YENEEA. CDR3 sequence reads: CASSLVPGTRNTGELFF. CDR3 coding DNA: TGTGCCAGCAGCTTAGTACCCGGGACACGGAACACCGGGGAGCTGTTTTTT.

This clonotype was picked up many times. V and J are TRBV4-3 and TRBJ2-2; D is possibly TRBD2 (5 bases). The ends were cut back, 3 bases at V and 3 bases at J, with 11 bases in the middle. This CDR3 region has 15 residues. Per germline, CDR1 LGHNA and CDR2 YSLEER. CDR3 sequence reads: CASSQKRFYTGELFF. The CDR3 DNA follows: TGCGCCAGCAGCCAGAAGCGGTTTTACACCGGGGAGCTGTTTTTT.

Of note for this clonotype: A much larger clone lies a single base off, so this may be a read error. The CDR3 protein is CASSRDPGPYGYTF. The CDR3 nucleotides read TGTGCCAGCAGCCGAGATCCAGGACCCTATGGCTACACCTTC. The chain couples TRBV6-5 to TRBJ1-2; D call uncertain. The CDR3 runs to 14 residues. CDR1 and CDR2 from the germline V gene are MNHEY and SVGAGI. V was shortened by 6 bases and J by 4 bases, with 15 bases between the two germline ends.

This sequence joins TRBV5-1 and TRBJ2-3; D is unresolved. Trimming left V 0 bases short and J 1 base short, with 6 bases between. The CDR3 is 14 amino acids. From germline, CDR1 is SGHRS and CDR2 YFSETQ. Here the CDR3 DNA reads TGCGCCAGCAGCTTGGGAGACCGCACAGATACGCAGTATTTT. Residues: CASSLGDRTDTQYF.

As concerns this clonotype: This clone may be a read error of a much larger clone one base away. This chain links TRBV7-8 with TRBJ2-3, with D possibly matching TRBD1 (7 bases). CDR1 and CDR2 (germline): SGHVS, FQNEAQ. The CDR3 runs 16 residues. For the CDR3, the DNA is TGTGCCAGCAGCTTATCAGGGGGGTCGGGCACAGATACGCTGTATTTT. This gives the protein CASSLSGGSGTDTLYF.

This clonotype was recorded many times. CDR3 bases: TGTGCCAGCCTTCGAGAGGGGGGCAATGAGCAGTTCTTC. As protein: CASLREGGNEQFF. The chain has TRBV12-3 or TRBV12-4 and TRBJ2-1; the D gene could be TRBD1 or TRBD2 (6 bases each). The CDR3 totals 13 residues. The V gene lost 8 bases and the J gene lost 6 bases, with 14 bases spanning the gap.

The chain recombines TRBV4-1 with TRBJ1-5, with 7 bases that match TRBD1. Germline CDR1 is MGHRA and CDR2 is YSYEKL. V was pared by 1 base and J by 6 bases, with 3 bases of the junction left unmatched. This CDR3 is built from 14 residues. CDR3 sequence reads: CASSQVQGIQPQHF. The DNA for the CDR3 is TGCGCCAGCAGCCAAGTACAGGGGATTCAGCCCCAGCATTTT.

The chain joins TRBV5-1 to TRBJ2-2, with D perhaps matching TRBD2 (5 bases). This CDR3 is built from 14 residues. The V gene's germline CDR1 is SGHRS and CDR2 YFSETQ. CDR3 DNA sequence: TGCACCTCGACCAGGTGGACGGGGACCGGGGAGCTGTTTTTT. It translates to CTSTRWTGTGELFF. Based on the CDR3 plus reference TRBV5-1 and TRBJ2-2, the full variable domain is KAGVTQTPRYLIKTRGQQVTLSCSPISGHRSVSWYQQTPGQGLQFLFEYFSETQRNKGNFPGRFSGRQFSNSRSEMNVSTLELGDSALYLCTSTRWTGTGELFFGEGSRLTVL.

This clonotype was recorded at least ten times. The gene calls are TRBV6-5 and TRBJ1-1, with TRBD1 matching over 9 bases. The CDR3 spans 14 residues. From germline, CDR1 is MNHEY and CDR2 SVGAGI. Trimming took 7 bases from V and 4 from J; bases not matched to a gene: 7. The CDR3 region has the DNA TGTGCCAGCACCCAACCGGGACAGGGCACTGAAGCTTTCTTT. Residues: CASTQPGQGTEAFF.

This clonotype was found many times. The chain is built from TRBV6-2 or TRBV6-3 and TRBJ2-1, with TRBD2 matching over 13 bases. Germline V gene lookup returns CDR1 MNHEY and CDR2 SVGEGT. The CDR3 is made up of 15 amino acids. With 8 bases clipped from V and 4 bases from J, the junction kept 5 bases outside the gene matches. The CDR3, as DNA: TGTGCCAGCCTACCGGGACTAGCGGGGTACAATGAGCAGTTCTTC. Its translation is CASLPGLAGYNEQFF.

The V call is TRBV20-1, the J call TRBJ1-5; no reliable D call. The CDR3 consists of 14 residues. V was trimmed by 5 bases and J by 4 bases, leaving 15 bases between them. CDR1 and CDR2 (germline): DFQATT, SNEGSKA (reference sequence). The CDR3 DNA reads TGCAGTGCTTCGACACTCCGTAGTAATCAGCCCCAGCATTTT. It translates to CSASTLRSNQPQHF.

This clonotype was detected ten times or more. V usage is TRBV29-1 and J usage is TRBJ2-1; D is unresolved. V lost 6 bases, J lost 3 bases, and 9 bases lay in between. Germline V lookup: CDR1 SQVTM, CDR2 ANQGSEA. The CDR3 is 12 residues long. The CDR3 spells CSVRGHYNEQFF. CDR3 coding DNA: TGCAGCGTCCGAGGTCACTACAATGAGCAGTTCTTC.